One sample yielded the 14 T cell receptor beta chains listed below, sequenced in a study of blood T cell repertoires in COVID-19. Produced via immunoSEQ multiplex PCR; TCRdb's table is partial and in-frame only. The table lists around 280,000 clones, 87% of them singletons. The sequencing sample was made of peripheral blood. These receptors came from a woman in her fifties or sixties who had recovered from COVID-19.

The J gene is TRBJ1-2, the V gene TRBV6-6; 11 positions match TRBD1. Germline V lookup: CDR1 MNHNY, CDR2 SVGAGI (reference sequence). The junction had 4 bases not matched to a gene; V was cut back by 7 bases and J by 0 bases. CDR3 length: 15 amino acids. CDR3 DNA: TGTGCCAGCAAGGACAGGGGGCACGCTAACTATGGCTACACCTTC. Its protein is CASKDRGHANYGYTF.

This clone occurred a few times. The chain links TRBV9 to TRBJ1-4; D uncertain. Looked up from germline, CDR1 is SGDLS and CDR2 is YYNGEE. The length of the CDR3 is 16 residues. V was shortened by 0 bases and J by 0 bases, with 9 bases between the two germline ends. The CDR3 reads CASSVGSSPTNEKLFF. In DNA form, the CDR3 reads TGTGCCAGCAGCGTAGGCAGTAGCCCAACTAATGAAAAACTGTTTTTT. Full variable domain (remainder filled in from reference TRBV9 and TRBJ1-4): DSGVTQTPKHLITATGQRVTLRCSPRSGDLSVYWYQQSLDQGLQFLIQYYNGEERAKGNILERFSAQQFPDLHSELNLSSLELGDSALYFCASSVGSSPTNEKLFFGSGTQLSVL.

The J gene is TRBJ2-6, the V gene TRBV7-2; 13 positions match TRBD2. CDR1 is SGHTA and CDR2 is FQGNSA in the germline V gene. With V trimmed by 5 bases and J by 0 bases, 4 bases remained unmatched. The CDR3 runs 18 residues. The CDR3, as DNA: TGTGCCAGCAGCCTCCGACTAGCGGGGGGCTCTGGGGCCAACGTCCTGACTTTC. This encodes CASSLRLAGGSGANVLTF.

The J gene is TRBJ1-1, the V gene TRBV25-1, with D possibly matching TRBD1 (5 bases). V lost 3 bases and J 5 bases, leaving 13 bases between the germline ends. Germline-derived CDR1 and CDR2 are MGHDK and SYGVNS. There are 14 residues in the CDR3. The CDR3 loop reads CASSDAGLVTEAFF. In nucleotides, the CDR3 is TGTGCCAGCAGTGATGCAGGGTTGGTAACTGAAGCTTTCTTT. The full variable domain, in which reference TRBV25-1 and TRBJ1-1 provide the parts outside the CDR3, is EADIYQTPRYLVIGTGKKITLECSQTMGHDKMYWYQQDPGMELHLIHYSYGVNSTEKGDLSSESTVSRIRTEHFPLTLESARPSHTSQYLCASSDAGLVTEAFFGQGTRLTVV.

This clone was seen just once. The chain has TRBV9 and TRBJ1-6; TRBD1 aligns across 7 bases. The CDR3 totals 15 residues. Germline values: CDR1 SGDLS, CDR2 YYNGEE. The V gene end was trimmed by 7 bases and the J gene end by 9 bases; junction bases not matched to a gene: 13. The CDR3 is CASVEGDSGGSPLHF. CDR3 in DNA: TGTGCCAGCGTTGAGGGGGACAGTGGGGGTTCACCCCTCCACTTT.

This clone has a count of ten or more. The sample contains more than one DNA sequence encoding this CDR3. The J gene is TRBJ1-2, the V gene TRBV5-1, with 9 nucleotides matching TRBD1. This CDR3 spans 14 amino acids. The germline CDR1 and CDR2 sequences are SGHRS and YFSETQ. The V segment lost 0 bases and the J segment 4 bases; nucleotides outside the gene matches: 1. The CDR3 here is CASSLGQGGYGYTF. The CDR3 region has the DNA TGCGCCAGCAGCTTGGGACAGGGGGGCTATGGCTACACCTTC.

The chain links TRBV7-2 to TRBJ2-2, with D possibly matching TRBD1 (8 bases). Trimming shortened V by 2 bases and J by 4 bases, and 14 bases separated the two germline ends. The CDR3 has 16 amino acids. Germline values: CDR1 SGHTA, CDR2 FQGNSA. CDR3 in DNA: TGTGCCAGCAGCTTATATCACAGGGGGGGCACCGGGGAGCTGTTTTTT. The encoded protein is CASSLYHRGGTGELFF. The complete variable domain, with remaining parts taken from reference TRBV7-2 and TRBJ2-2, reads GAGVSQSPSNKVTEKGKDVELRCDPISGHTALYWYRQSLGQGLEFLIYFQGNSAPDKSGLPSDRFSAERTGGSVSTLTIQRTQQEDSAVYLCASSLYHRGGTGELFFGEGSRLTVL.

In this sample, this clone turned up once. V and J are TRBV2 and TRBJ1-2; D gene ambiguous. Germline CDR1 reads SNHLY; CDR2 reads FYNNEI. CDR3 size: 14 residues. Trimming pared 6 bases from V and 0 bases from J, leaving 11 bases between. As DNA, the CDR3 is TGTGCCAGCAGCCCGGTGACACCTAACTATGGCTACACCTTC. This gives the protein CASSPVTPNYGYTF.

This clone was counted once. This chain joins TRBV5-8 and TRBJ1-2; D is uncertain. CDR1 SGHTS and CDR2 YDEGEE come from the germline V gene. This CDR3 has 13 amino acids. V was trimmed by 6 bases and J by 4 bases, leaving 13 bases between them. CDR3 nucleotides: TGTGCCAGCAACGAGGGAGTTATCTATGGCTACACCTTC. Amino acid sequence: CASNEGVIYGYTF.

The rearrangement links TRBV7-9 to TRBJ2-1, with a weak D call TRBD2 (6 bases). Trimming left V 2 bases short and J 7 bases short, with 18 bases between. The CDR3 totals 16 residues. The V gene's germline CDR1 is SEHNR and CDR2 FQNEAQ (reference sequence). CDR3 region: CASSLSPRQAGNEQFF. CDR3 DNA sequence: TGTGCCAGCAGCTTATCTCCCCGGCAGGCGGGGAATGAGCAGTTCTTC. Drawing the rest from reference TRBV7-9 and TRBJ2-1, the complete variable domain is DTGVSQNPRHKITKRGQNVTFRCDPISEHNRLYWYRQTLGQGPEFLTYFQNEAQLEKSRLLSDRFSAERPKGSFSTLEIQRTEQGDSAMYLCASSLSPRQAGNEQFFGPGTRLTVL.

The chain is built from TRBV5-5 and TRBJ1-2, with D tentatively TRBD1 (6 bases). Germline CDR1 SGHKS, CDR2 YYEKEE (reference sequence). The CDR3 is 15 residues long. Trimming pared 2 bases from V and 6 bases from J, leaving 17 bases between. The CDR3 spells CASSLVIAGGDGYTF. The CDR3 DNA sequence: TGTGCCAGCAGCTTAGTAATAGCGGGGGGCGATGGCTACACCTTC.

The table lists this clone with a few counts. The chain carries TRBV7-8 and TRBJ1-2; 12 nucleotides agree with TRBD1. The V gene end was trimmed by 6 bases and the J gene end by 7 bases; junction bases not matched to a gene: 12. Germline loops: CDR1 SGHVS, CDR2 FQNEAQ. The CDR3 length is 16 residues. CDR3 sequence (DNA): TGTGCCAGCAGACTAGGAGGGACAGGGGGCGAGAGTGGCTACACCTTC. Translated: CASRLGGTGGESGYTF. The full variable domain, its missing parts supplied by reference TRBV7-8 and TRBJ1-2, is GAGVSQSPRYKVAKRGQDVALRCDPISGHVSLFWYQQALGQGPEFLTYFQNEAQLDKSGLPSDRFFAERPEGSVSTLKIQRTQQEDSAVYLCASRLGGTGGESGYTFGSGTRLTVV.

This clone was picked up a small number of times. The CDR3 DNA reads TGTGCCAGCAGCCAAGAAGGGGGCGGATCACCCCTCCACTTT. As protein: CASSQEGGGSPLHF. The rearrangement joins TRBV3-1 (or the pseudogene TRBV3-2) to TRBJ1-6; 7 bases agree with TRBD1. The CDR3 is made up of 14 amino acids. Germline loops: CDR1 LGHDT, CDR2 YNNKEL (reference sequence). Trimming took 0 bases from V and 10 from J; bases not matched to a gene: 3.

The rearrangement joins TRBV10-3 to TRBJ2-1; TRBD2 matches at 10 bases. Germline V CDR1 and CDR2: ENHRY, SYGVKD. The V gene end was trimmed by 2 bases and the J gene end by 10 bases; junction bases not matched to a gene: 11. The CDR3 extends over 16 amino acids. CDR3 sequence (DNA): TGTGCCATCAGTGAGGCTTCTAGCGGGGGCCCGGGAGAGCAGTTCTTC. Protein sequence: CAISEASSGGPGEQFF.